This record looks at one T cell receptor beta chain sequence and its context. It lacks a known antigen. The final CDR3 position lacks the conserved phenylalanine or tryptophan, pointing to a likely read error. No DNA is shown, since the ends of the CDR3 on it are uncertain; the CDR3 is the one TCRdb lists. The sample originates from a study of tumor-infiltrating lymphocytes in oesophageal squamous cell carcinoma (dated by TCRdb to about 2016). The library was made by PCR. The sample was run on an Illumina HiSeq 2000. Clones were called with MiXCR by TCRdb after fastp trimmed the public reads at Q25, and only in-frame beta chains were retained. Here each entry gathers all rows of one CDR3 protein and keeps the most common genes and DNA. This sample comprises about 12,000 distinct CDR3 sequences, around 50% of them detected only once. The ten largest clones represent 11% to 15% of the sample. The material sequenced was normal esophageal tissue next to the tumor. The TCR originated in a male donor with esophageal squamous cell carcinoma.

The CDR3 amino acid sequence is: CASSSYRDTGYGYTFGS. The receptor chain draws on TRBV7-2 and TRBJ2-7; TRBD1, the table's D call, lacks a check against the DNA. The length of the CDR3 is 17 amino acids, counting both ends. CDR1 and CDR2 are read off the germline V gene as SGHTA and FQGNSA.